This is a list of T cell receptor beta chains from one sample in a study of response to subunit inactivated influenza vaccine. Via MiXCR, TCRdb re-called the RT-PCR reads, giving one row per CDR3 protein. The sample holds hundreds of thousands of distinct CDR3 sequences; approximately 15% are singletons and the top ten take 5.5% to 7%. Material: PBMCs from blood, obtained 14 to 15 days before vaccination. All receptors derive from a man aged 50 to 59 who received an inactivated influenza vaccine. The CDR3 runs from the conserved cysteine through the conserved F or W. Fields, in order: D gene, J gene, V gene, clone size, CDR3 protein, CDR3 DNA. A D gene is named only where the DNA matches it firmly. Some rows have no size entry. The others give once, few or many, or a class for an expanded clone.

>-|TRBJ2-7|TRBV6-2/TRBV6-3|many
CASSQRVASEQYF
TGTGCCAGCAGCCAGCGGGTGGCGTCCGAGCAGTACTTC
>-|TRBJ1-1|TRBV11-2|many
CASSLRGAYTEAFF
TGTGCCAGCAGCCTACGGGGGGCCTACACTGAAGCTTTCTTT
>-|TRBJ2-3|TRBV2|few
CFSSALAGDTQYF
TGTTTCAGCAGTGCCCTGGCGGGAGATACGCAGTATTTT
>-|TRBJ2-3|TRBV2|-
CASRNRAGRTDTQYF
TGTGCCAGCAGGAACAGGGCAGGACGCACAGATACGCAGTATTTT
>TRBD2|TRBJ2-3|TRBV3-1|-
CASREGLAESTDTQYF
TGTGCCAGCAGAGAAGGACTAGCGGAATCCACAGATACGCAGTATTTT
>TRBD1|TRBJ2-7|TRBV28|-
CASSPISGTGVHEQYF
TGTGCCAGCAGTCCAATTTCCGGGACAGGGGTTCACGAGCAGTACTTC
>-|TRBJ2-3|TRBV11-1|-
CASSLVGRIGTATDTQYF
TGTGCCAGCAGCTTAGTCGGGAGGATTGGGACAGCCACAGATACGCAGTATTTT
>-|TRBJ2-5|TRBV7-2|few
CASSSQGFYQETQYF
TGTGCCAGCAGCTCGCAGGGTTTCTACCAAGAGACCCAGTACTTC
>TRBD1|TRBJ2-7|TRBV6-5|many
CASSYSGTGGYEQYF
TGTGCCAGCAGTTACTCAGGGACAGGGGGTTACGAGCAGTACTTC
>-|TRBJ1-5|TRBV12-3/TRBV12-4|many
CASSVVLYQPQHF
TGTGCCAGCAGTGTAGTCTTGTATCAGCCCCAGCATTTT
>-|TRBJ2-7|TRBV7-6|-
CASSPTRVYEQYF
TGTGCCAGCAGCCCAACAAGAGTATACGAGCAGTACTTC
>TRBD1|TRBJ1-2|TRBV6-1|few
CASSEVRGREGYTF
TGTGCCAGCAGTGAGGTCAGGGGGCGCGAGGGCTACACCTTC
>TRBD2|TRBJ2-2|TRBV4-2|many
CASSHRTSGGTRGTGELFF
TGTGCCAGCAGCCATCGGACTAGCGGGGGGACCCGAGGTACCGGGGAGCTGTTTTTT
>-|TRBJ2-7|TRBV20-1|few
CSAPRGGSSYEQYF
TGCAGTGCCCCAAGGGGCGGTAGCTCCTACGAGCAGTACTTC
>TRBD2|TRBJ2-1|TRBV29-1|-
CSVEEKTSVLNEQFF
TGCAGCGTTGAAGAGAAGACTAGCGTACTCAATGAGCAGTTCTTC